This TCR beta chain was found in a study of cytomegalovirus exposure and HLA in healthy donors (dated by TCRdb to the late 2010s). Background on the whole study: An earlier analysis of some 600 of the donors reported roughly 300 Gb of sequence data and about 120 million unique TCR beta sequences obtained from around 170 million T cells. An early release covering roughly 600 HLA-typed donors comprised about 300 gigabases of sequencing data and 85 million to 100 million unique TCR sequences. Of the approximately 400 genotyped donors, less than 90% were placed in the genetic ancestry cluster associated with self-reported Caucasian donors. The study aimed to test whether cataloging public T cell receptors could reveal signatures of past pathogen exposure. The study profiled the T cell repertoires of some 610 subjects by immunosequencing and related them to cytomegalovirus serostatus. In addition to the first cohort of several hundred subjects, a separate validation cohort of under 150 different subjects was used. To predict cytomegalovirus infection status, the study brought together high-throughput TCR immunosequencing, statistical association of individual TCRs with disease status, and machine learning. To study patterns of TCR occurrence, a later analysis re-analyzed previously published TCR beta repertoires from several hundred donors and added high-resolution HLA genotyping. Rather than drawing on any new phenotypic data, the later analysis identified candidate immune exposures from TCR beta sequences and the way those sequences occurred across donors. In an earlier analysis of around 540 of the donors, high-throughput TCR beta sequencing was used to judge whether each TCR beta V gene segment behaved as functional or pseudogenic. Alongside the repertoire data, information on donor age, sex, ethnicity and CMV serostatus was compiled. A later genetic analysis used genome-wide SNP genotypes for about three fifths of the 666 donors, treating that subset as a discovery cohort. All discovery cohort repertoires had been generated using a single sequencing platform. Class I and class II HLA loci were covered by the typing at four-digit resolution. The number of typed donors differed by locus: roughly 629-630 for A, B, C, DRB1 and DQB1; about 520 for DQA1; approximately 600 for DPA1; and 450 to 480 for DPB1. About five DR-DQ haplotypes were treated as single units for association and clustering because of strong linkage in the cohort. Across about 370 genotyped donors of the cohort, an average of approximately 240,000 unique TCR beta nucleotide sequences per donor were sequenced, and roughly 20% of those sequences were non-productive. On the study overall, not on this receptor specifically: Broadly in line with IMGT annotations, most TCR beta V segments showed up in productive rearrangements about 87% or about 30% of the time in an earlier analysis of around 600 of the donors. Several of the top co-occurrence clusters appeared to be linked to parvovirus B19, influenza, CMV and Epstein-Barr virus, according to a later analysis. Correlated functional status among segregating V segments might be attributable to linkage disequilibrium, but an unknown experimental factor could not be ruled out. A further reported finding was that TCR beta sequences accurately predicted the HLA-A and HLA-B alleles for most subjects in the first cohort. A cluster of highly shared sequence variants was judged likely to be a technical artifact of the sequencing pipeline. The presence/absence analyses assumed that sequencing depth was roughly uniform across donors, and that assumption may not be true. Strong co-occurrence of HLA alleles, especially DR and DQ, made assigning TCR associations to individual alleles difficult. In vitro tests confirmed that a few of the cytomegalovirus-associated TCR beta chains recognize cytomegalovirus antigens. The earlier analysis of 450 to 700 of the donors excluded roughly 17 rarely observed V segments, including chromosome 9 orphons, because counts were too low. Cytomegalovirus status was reported to be diagnosed by the classifier with high specificity and sensitivity in both the original and validation cohorts. Compared with the approximately 720-donor mean, donors in an Asian-associated ancestry cluster had fewer N-insertions in productive TCRs, according to a later genetic analysis. A later analysis found that HLA-associated TCR beta chains were more clonally expanded and had lower generation probabilities than equally common non-associated chains. CMV serostatus was the only immune exposure information available for the cohort. While some public TCRs were present in many individuals, most TCR sequences turned up only very rarely across donors. In a later analysis, most CMV-associated TCR beta chains were found to appear HLA-restricted, with HLA associations seemingly driven largely by CMV exposure. The study listed 150 to 200 TCR beta chains as associated with cytomegalovirus. Because the 87-base-pair reads could not distinguish some IMGT-functional V segments, including TRBV6-2 and TRBV6-3, those segments were excluded. According to a later analysis, TCR association rates differed among HLA loci, with DRB1 alleles showing the most associated TCRs and HLA-C alleles showing the fewest. According to the authors, the approach could potentially be generalized to other disease states and immunological phenotypes. Because some donors lacked HLA typing at each locus, the association tests relied only on the typed subset. In this cohort, only TCR beta chains were sequenced, and detectable features were limited by the absence of alpha or paired-chain data. In a later genetic analysis, a missense DCLRE1C variant was associated with V-gene and J-gene trimming of TCR beta chains, and the association was replicated in an independent cohort. In a later analysis, 16,951 TCR beta sequences were associated with specific HLA alleles at a false discovery rate of 0.05.

Library creation used the immunoSEQ multiplex PCR assay. For the multiplex PCR, a mixture combining 60 forward primers for TCR Vbeta segments and 13 reverse primers for TCR Jbeta segments was used. The CDR3 region of rearranged TCR beta genes was amplified from genomic DNA by a multiplex PCR assay. Amplified TCR beta libraries were sequenced as 87-base-pair reads on the Illumina HiSeq System. The published analysis was carried out like this. In a later analysis, tens of millions of unique TCR beta chains were counted across the roughly 670 repertoires, and approximately 9.9 million of these chains were shared by at least two donors. Raw reads were error-corrected and collapsed into unique sequences by a nearest-neighbor algorithm in which closely related sequences were merged to remove PCR and sequencing errors. CDR3 sequences were aligned to IMGT reference sequences to assign V, D and J gene segments. For a sequence to be retained, a match of at least six nucleotides was required to both a V gene segment and a J gene segment. A rearrangement counted as productive if the CDR3 had no stop codons and remained in frame with V and J, and every other rearrangement counted as non-productive. Following IMGT convention, CDR3 was defined as the stretch from the second conserved V-encoded cysteine to the conserved J-encoded phenylalanine. The earlier analysis of about 570 of the donors excluded any sequence lacking an unambiguous match to a single V gene segment. An earlier analysis of fewer than 650 of the donors classified V segments as functional when productive rearrangements were above 56.7% and as segregating when the standard deviation between donors was above 5%. A statistical classification framework was developed to diagnose cytomegalovirus status using the catalog of TCR beta chain sequences. A later analysis assigned V and J genes by comparing TCR nucleotide sequences with IMGT/GENE-DB human TR gene sequences. The TCRdist pipeline was used in a later analysis to assign CDR3 sequences and most-parsimonious VDJ recombination scenarios. In a later analysis, each TCR beta chain was defined by its CDR3 amino acid sequence together with its V-gene family, and reads lacking a unique V-gene family were excluded. To address suspected cross-contamination and a sequencing artifact, a later analysis removed 592 highly shared, low-generation-probability nucleotide sequences. In a later analysis, a clonal expansion index was calculated for each public chain from normalized within-repertoire ranks of inferred template counts. In a later analysis, generation probabilities were computed using a VDJ recombination model fitted to out-of-frame rearrangements, and the results were checked against IGoR. In a later analysis, TCR-TCR, TCR-HLA and TCR-CMV co-occurrence was scored with hypergeometric tests, and a repertoire-size bias correction was applied to TCR pairs. To estimate false discovery rates, a later analysis permuted the HLA or CMV assignments 20 times. In a later analysis, co-occurring TCRs were grouped with DBSCAN, and TCRdist sequence similarity was added when clustering was performed within HLA-allele-positive subsets. Repertoires with fewer than 30,000 or more than 120,000 public chains were left out of co-occurrence clustering, as were a handful of repertoires with anomalous nucleotide sharing. In TCRdb, the immuneACCESS table is reduced to in-frame sequences with V and J assigned. These tables do not hold every clone; where another copy was compared, an unresolved V gene accounts for under half, and the others remain unexplained. From that table come the V and J calls and clone size; the DNA was used to work out D and trimming. The sample table holds about 200,000 clones, of which 86% were seen once. The biggest ten clones account for around 0.34% of the sample.

The cohort comprised 670 or so healthy bone marrow donors. Cohort members were all nominally healthy when sampled, although unrecorded immune exposures were likely present. The donor was CMV seronegative and belonged to the group of over 350 seronegative cohort members. A peripheral blood sample was provided by each donor, and peripheral blood mononuclear cells were used for TCR beta sequencing. The Qiagen DNeasy Blood Extraction Kit was used to extract genomic DNA from the blood cell samples. From V the trimming removes 6 bases and from J it removes 7 bases, while the gene matches leave 12 bases of the junction unaccounted for. Looking up the germline V gene yields CDR1 MNHEY and CDR2 SVGAGI. The CDR3 has 15 amino acids, counting the end cysteine and phenylalanine. Only CDR3 DNA is held: 45 bases, read in frame from base 1. About this clone itself: Its antigen remains unidentified. Per-nucleotide qualities are absent, and no much larger clonotype sits a single base away.

Recombination linked TRBV6-5 to TRBJ1-5, and 7 junction bases match TRBD1. The sequencing input was PBMCs. This TCR derives from a woman younger than 45 in good health and CMV-seronegative. The CDR3 corresponds to CASSRPGQISQPQHF. The nucleotides read TGTGCCAGCAGCAGACCGGGACAGATATCCCAGCCCCAGCATTTT.